This paragraph reports one TCR beta chain. In the authors' methods: For nucleated cells, counts were estimated from reference gene primer amplification. The data were produced by immunoSEQ multiplex PCR, yet TCRdb's version contains in-frame clones alone and is incomplete. D and trimming come from the DNA, and the V and J calls and clone size come from that table. The sample lists some 89,000 clones; roughly nine tenths were seen once. The sample is drawn from a study of blood T cell repertoires in COVID-19. Study-wide background: Whether acute or convalescent, the COVID-19 samples came from the United States, Italy and Spain. Sources were T cells, B-cell-depleted T cells, or PBMCs; the material itself was cDNA or gDNA.

Trimming removed 7 bases from V and 2 bases from J; junction bases left unmatched: 3. The germline gives CDR1 LNHDA, CDR2 SQIVND (reference sequence). This CDR3 has 13 residues. The material sequenced was peripheral blood. This clonotype was sampled from a man aged 45-65 years with acute or convalescent COVID-19. The J gene is TRBJ2-3, the V gene TRBV19; 7 nucleotides agree with TRBD1. The CDR3 nucleotides are TGTGCCAGTATCGGGACAGCCACAGATACGCAGTATTTT. The encoded protein is CASIGTATDTQYF.